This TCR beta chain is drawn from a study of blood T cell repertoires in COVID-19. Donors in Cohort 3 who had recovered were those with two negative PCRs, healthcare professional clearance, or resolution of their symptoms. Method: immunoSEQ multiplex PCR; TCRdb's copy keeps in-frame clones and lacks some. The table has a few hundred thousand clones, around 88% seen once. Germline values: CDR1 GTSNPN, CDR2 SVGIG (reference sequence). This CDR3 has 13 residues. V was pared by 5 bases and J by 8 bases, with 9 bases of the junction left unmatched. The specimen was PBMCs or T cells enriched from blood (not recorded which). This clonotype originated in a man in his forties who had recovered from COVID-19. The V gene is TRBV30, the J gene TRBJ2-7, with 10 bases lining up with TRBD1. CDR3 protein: CAWDQGTGEKQYF. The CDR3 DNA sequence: TGTGCCTGGGACCAAGGGACAGGGGAAAAGCAGTACTTC.